The clone carrying this T cell receptor beta chain was counted between two and nine times. Its antigen remains unknown. Per germline, CDR1 SGHAT and CDR2 FQNNGV. The CDR3 sequence is 16 residues long. V was clipped by 2 bases and J by 2 bases, with 14 bases between them. This record belongs to a study of T-cell memory formation after mild COVID-19. A single record per CDR3 protein comes from TCRdb applying MiXCR to the 5' RACE reads. The sample holds some 260,000 distinct CDR3 sequences; about a sixth are singletons and the top ten take around 3.4%. General study findings and limits: Cross-reactive memory seemingly joined, as some responding clones were found in pre-infection memory. Confirmation was lacking for SARS-CoV-2 specificity of second-wave clones that peaked on day 37.

This chain links TRBV11-2 with TRBJ2-3; D is perhaps TRBD1 (5 bases). Input material: PBMCs or a T cell subset sorted from them (not recorded which). The clonotype was recovered from a man in his late teens or twenties who had mild COVID-19 (a few samples of this study predate the infection). Cell type and time point are not known. CDR3 in amino acids: CASSLNFWGLTDTQYF. Written as DNA, the CDR3 is TGTGCCAGCAGCTTAAACTTCTGGGGCCTCACAGATACGCAGTATTTT.